This T cell receptor (beta chain) was recorded in a study of regulatory and conventional T cells in RAG deficiency. The V end lost 0 bases, the J end lost 8 bases, and 5 bases lay between the germline ends. Germline V gene sequence: CDR1 SGHKS, CDR2 YYEKEE (reference sequence). There are 11 residues in the CDR3. Assay: immunoSEQ multiplex PCR; the TCRdb copy retains only in-frame clones and omits some. The sample lists under 35,000 clones, about 80% occurring once. Conventional CD4+ T cells were sorted from blood as CD25-low CD127-high cells. The same sample was also studied in work on regulatory T cells. From that report: Primers: 52 TRBV forward and 13 TRBJ reverse.

This TCR derives from a human donor in good health. This sequence joins TRBV5-5 and TRBJ1-1; D remains ambiguous. Specimen: CD4+ effector T cells sorted from blood. CDR3 sequence (DNA): TGTGCCAGCAGCTTGGTCGGGGAAGCTTTCTTT. Protein sequence: CASSLVGEAFF.